What follows are 11 T cell receptor beta chains derived from one specimen sequenced in a study of shared clonotypes between healthy human individuals. TCRdb's table, derived via immunoSEQ multiplex PCR, lists solely in-frame clones and lacks some. The sample consists of about 380,000 clones, just over 95% of them appearing once. The sample comprised memory CD8+ T cells sorted from blood. Subset defined: CD45RO+ cells pooled with CCR7-negative TemRA cells. The receptor set was obtained from a man aged 25-45 years in good health.

The rearrangement links TRBV2 to TRBJ2-2; TRBD2 agrees at 7 bases. V lost 8 bases to trimming and J lost 7 bases; unmatched junction nucleotides: 4. The CDR3 covers 12 residues. CDR1 SNHLY and CDR2 FYNNEI come from the germline V gene. The CDR3 DNA reads as TGTGCCAGCGGGCGGGAGCACGGGGAGCTGTTTTTT. Translated, it gives CASGREHGELFF.

V usage is TRBV5-6 and J usage is TRBJ2-7, with a possible D match to TRBD2 (5 bases). The CDR3 has 13 amino acids. V was cut by 3 bases and J by 5 bases, with 12 bases left in between. The germline V gene encodes CDR1 SGHDT and CDR2 YYEEEE. CDR3 nucleotides: TGTGCCAGCAGCTCTTGGGGAGAACACGAGCAGTACTTC. This sequence encodes CASSSWGEHEQYF.

The chain links TRBV27 to TRBJ2-1; TRBD2 agrees at 7 bases. CDR1 MNHEY and CDR2 SMNVEV come from the germline V gene (reference sequence). J gave up 2 bases and V 5 bases, and 9 bases lay outside the gene matches. The CDR3 spans 16 residues. CDR3 nucleotides: TGTGCCAGCAGTCCCCGTTCGAGCGGGACCTACAATGAGCAGTTCTTC. Protein sequence: CASSPRSSGTYNEQFF.

The CDR3, as DNA: TGTGCCAGCAGTACAGGGCGGGAGACCCAGTACTTC. Translated, it gives CASSTGRETQYF. The chain employs TRBV6-6 and TRBJ2-5, with a tentative D call TRBD1 (6 bases). Germline-derived CDR1 and CDR2 are MNHNY and SVGAGI (reference sequence). V dropped 5 bases and J dropped 5 bases, with 9 bases sitting between them. This CDR3 comprises 12 residues.

The V gene is TRBV25-1, the J gene TRBJ2-5; 8 bases align to TRBD1. This CDR3 has 13 residues. The germline V gene has CDR1 MGHDK and CDR2 SYGVNS. V shed 6 bases, J shed 5 bases, and the junction held 5 bases outside the gene matches. The CDR3 DNA reads as TGTGCCAGCAGAAGGACAGGGCGGGAGACCCAGTACTTC. Protein sequence: CASRRTGRETQYF.

The rearrangement uses TRBV21-1 and TRBJ1-5; TRBD1 is the table's D call and was not checked against the DNA. TRBV21-1 is flagged as a pseudogene. The CDR3 consists of 14 residues. The CDR3 nucleotides are TGTGCCAGCGCCTCCCCTTCATTGGGACAGCTCCAGCATTTT. Protein: CASASPSLGQLQHF.

This clone was seen once. CDR3 nucleotides: TGCGCCAGCAGCCAAGATGGCTCGGGACAGGGGGCTGGTGAGCAGTACTTC. Amino acid sequence: CASSQDGSGQGAGEQYF. The rearrangement uses TRBV4-1 and TRBJ2-7, with 12 bases identical to TRBD1. Germline V CDR1 and CDR2: MGHRA, YSYEKL. Trimming took 0 bases from V and 7 from J; bases not matched to a gene: 10. The CDR3 has 17 amino acids.

The rearrangement joins TRBV13 to TRBJ2-1; 8 bases agree with TRBD2. Germline CDR1 reads PRHDT; CDR2 reads FYEKMQ (reference sequence). This CDR3 region has 18 residues. V lost 6 bases to trimming and J lost 8 bases; unmatched junction nucleotides: 21. The CDR3 DNA reads as TGTGCCAGCAGTCTCAGCGGGGGCTGGCCGAAGATAGAGGATGAGCAGTTCTTC. Amino acids: CASSLSGGWPKIEDEQFF.

The chain has TRBV12-5 and TRBJ2-3; D is uncertain. The V end was cut by 4 bases, the J end by 3 bases, with 2 bases between. CDR1 is LGHNT, CDR2 FRNRAP, per germline. CDR3 length: 11 amino acids. The CDR3, as DNA: TGTGCTAGTGGTTCGACAGATACGCAGTATTTT. Protein: CASGSTDTQYF.

The rearrangement joins TRBV25-1 to TRBJ2-3, with 8 bases aligning to TRBD2. CDR1 is MGHDK, CDR2 SYGVNS, per germline. Unmatched junction bases numbered 5, after V lost 5 bases and J lost 1 base. CDR3 length equals 15 residues. The DNA of the CDR3 is TGTGCCAGCAGTCCCGGGACTAGGCGCACAGATACGCAGTATTTT. The encoded protein is CASSPGTRRTDTQYF.

The chain employs TRBV5-4 and TRBJ2-5, with 12 bases fitting TRBD2. Unmatched junction bases numbered 3, after V lost 2 bases and J lost 4 bases. CDR1 SGHNT and CDR2 YYREEE come from the germline V gene (reference sequence). The CDR3 spans 15 residues. CDR3 amino acids: CASSFPTSGRETQYF. The CDR3 nucleotides read TGTGCCAGCAGCTTCCCGACTAGCGGGAGAGAGACCCAGTACTTC.